The 29 T cell receptor beta chains below come from one sample, sequenced in a study of blood T cell repertoires in COVID-19. Here immunoSEQ multiplex PCR was the method, and the copy in TCRdb shows in-frame clones only, minus some. Of about 230,000 clones listed, 85% were seen once; the top ten hold 5.1%. The sequenced material came from peripheral blood. The receptor source for this set is a man in his forties or fifties with COVID-19, enrolled during active disease.

The V gene is TRBV20-1, the J gene TRBJ2-3, with 8 bases matching TRBD1. The germline CDR1 and CDR2 sequences are DFQATT and SNEGSKA (reference sequence). This CDR3 is built from 15 residues. V shed 3 bases, J shed 5 bases, and the junction held 10 bases outside the gene matches. This chain's CDR3 is CSASRDRPFLDTQYF. CDR3 sequence (DNA): TGCAGTGCTAGTCGGGACAGGCCTTTCTTAGATACGCAGTATTTT.

The chain is built from TRBV3-1 (or the pseudogene TRBV3-2) and TRBJ1-6; 9 nucleotides agree with TRBD1. J lost 7 bases, V lost 2 bases, and 3 bases had no gene match. This CDR3 has 15 residues. CDR1 is LGHDT and CDR2 is YNNKEL in the germline V gene (reference sequence). The CDR3 DNA reads as TGTGCCAGCAGCCAATACAGGGGGCCAAATTCACCCCTCCACTTT. This gives the protein CASSQYRGPNSPLHF.

This chain uses TRBV2 with TRBJ1-1; 11 nucleotides agree with TRBD1. This CDR3 region has 16 residues. V shed 8 bases, J shed 3 bases, and the junction held 11 bases outside the gene matches. Germline lookup yields CDR1 SNHLY and CDR2 FYNNEI. CDR3 coding DNA: TGTGCCAGCCCACCTCGGGACAGGGGGGAGGACACTGAAGCTTTCTTT. Translation: CASPPRDRGEDTEAFF.

This clone was detected only once. The chain joins TRBV6-1 to TRBJ2-5; 9 bases agree with TRBD1. The ends lost 1 base at V and 5 bases at J; junction bases unmatched: 5. CDR1 and CDR2 from the germline V gene are MNHNS and SASEGT. CDR3 size: 15 residues. The chain's CDR3 is CASSEGGQGMETQYF. CDR3 DNA sequence: TGTGCCAGCAGTGAAGGGGGACAGGGAATGGAGACCCAGTACTTC.

The V call is TRBV7-8, the J call TRBJ1-2; D may be TRBD1 (6 bases). V was clipped by 2 bases and J by 8 bases, with 21 bases between them. Germline V gene data show CDR1 as SGHVS and CDR2 as FQNEAQ. The CDR3 spans 16 residues. The DNA of the CDR3 is TGTGCCAGCAGCTTATCGAGCGCAGGGGCGTCTACCGGCTACACCTTC. This gives the protein CASSLSSAGASTGYTF.

This clone has a single count. V gene TRBV18 combines with J gene TRBJ1-2; D possibly corresponds to TRBD1 (6 bases). Trimming stripped 6 bases from V and 7 bases from J, with 21 bases between. Germline CDR1 KGHSH, CDR2 LQKENI. The CDR3 has 15 amino acids. The CDR3 region is CASSPVRGGIGGYTF. The CDR3 nucleotides read TGTGCCAGCTCCCCCGTGAGGGGGGGGATTGGTGGCTACACCTTC.

The CDR3 region is CASSVTTSFWLYF. CDR3 nucleotides: TGTGCCAGCAGCGTCACAACCAGTTTTTGGTTGTACTTC. The chain is built from TRBV7-9 and TRBJ2-7; no firm D call. Looked up from germline, CDR1 is SEHNR and CDR2 is FQNEAQ (reference sequence). This CDR3 has 13 amino acids. Trimming left V 5 bases short and J 12 bases short, with 20 bases between.

This sequence joins TRBV5-5 and TRBJ1-5, with TRBD1 as a possible D gene (5 bases). The CDR3 sequence is 13 residues long. Germline V CDR1 and CDR2: SGHKS, YYEKEE (reference sequence). The ends were cut back, 4 bases at V and 5 bases at J, with 10 bases in the middle. CDR3: CASSPWGDQPQHF. CDR3 bases: TGTGCCAGCAGCCCTTGGGGGGATCAGCCCCAGCATTTT.

On this clone itself: This same CDR3 is encoded by further DNA sequences in the sample. The CDR3 bases are TGCGCCAGCAGCCGCGAGACTAGCGGGGGGTACAATGAGCAGTTCTTC. It is translated as CASSRETSGGYNEQFF. The V call is TRBV4-1, the J call TRBJ2-1, with 13 bases fitting TRBD2. V lost 4 bases, J lost 4 bases, and 4 bases stayed unmatched. Germline-derived CDR1 and CDR2 are MGHRA and YSYEKL. CDR3 length: 16 amino acids.

This clone was seen a few times. This chain joins TRBV7-2 and TRBJ2-1; 11 bases agree with TRBD2. Germline CDR1 is SGHTA and CDR2 is FQGNSA. Trimming at V came to 4 bases and at J to 2 bases, leaving 4 bases not matched to a gene. The CDR3 is made up of 16 amino acids. The CDR3 DNA reads as TGTGCCAGCAGCTCATTTAGCGGGGGGGCCTACAATGAGCAGTTCTTC. Its protein is CASSSFSGGAYNEQFF.

This clone was seen a few times. V and J are TRBV7-2 and TRBJ2-3; 11 positions match TRBD2. V shed 4 bases and J 2 bases; nucleotides not matched to a gene: 11. The length of the CDR3 is 18 residues. Per germline, CDR1 SGHTA and CDR2 FQGNSA. The CDR3 coding sequence is TGTGCCAGCAGCTCGGAGAGTGTACTAGCGGGGGACACAGATACGCAGTATTTT. This sequence encodes CASSSESVLAGDTDTQYF.

The gene calls are TRBV15 and TRBJ1-2; 9 bases line up with TRBD1. Germline V gene data show CDR1 as LNHNV and CDR2 as YYDKDF (reference sequence). The length of the CDR3 is 16 residues. V shed 1 base, J shed 4 bases, and the junction held 7 bases outside the gene matches. The DNA for the CDR3 is TGTGCCACCAGCAGAGGATCAACAGGGGGCATCTATGGCTACACCTTC. It codes for CATSRGSTGGIYGYTF.

The chain is built from TRBV11-2 and TRBJ1-4, with TRBD1 as a possible D gene (6 bases). CDR1 and CDR2 from the germline V gene are SGHAT and FQNNGV. V shed 4 bases and J shed 0 bases, with 21 bases lying between them. The CDR3 contains 19 residues. The CDR3 loop reads CASSSPLGGQIATNEKLFF. The CDR3 DNA reads TGTGCCAGCAGCTCCCCCTTAGGCGGACAGATTGCAACTAATGAAAAACTGTTTTTT.

The genes are TRBV5-1 and TRBJ2-3; TRBD2 aligns across 8 bases. The V and J ends lost 2 bases and 3 bases, in that order; junction bases with no gene match: 8. The CDR3 has 16 amino acids. Germline V gene sequence: CDR1 SGHRS, CDR2 YFSETQ. CDR3 sequence: CASSLTGTSPTDTQYF. CDR3 DNA sequence: TGCGCCAGCAGCTTAACCGGGACTAGTCCTACAGATACGCAGTATTTT.

The chain joins TRBV5-4 to TRBJ2-2; D is unresolved. Germline assignment: CDR1 SGHNT and CDR2 YYREEE (reference sequence). This CDR3 is built from 13 residues. The V and J ends lost 4 bases and 10 bases respectively, with 14 bases between them. DNA of the CDR3: TGTGCCAGCAGCAGGCAGGTGAAGCAGGAGCTGTTTTTT. Its protein product is CASSRQVKQELFF.

The chain is built from TRBV9 and TRBJ1-4; a possible D gene is TRBD1 (5 bases). Germline lookup yields CDR1 SGDLS and CDR2 YYNGEE. V lost 1 base, J lost 2 bases, and 9 bases lay in between. The CDR3 runs 15 residues. CDR3 residues: CASSVTSGTNEKLFF. CDR3 coding DNA: TGTGCCAGCAGCGTAACGTCAGGGACTAATGAAAAACTGTTTTTT. Filled out from reference TRBV9 and TRBJ1-4, the complete variable domain reads DSGVTQTPKHLITATGQRVTLRCSPRSGDLSVYWYQQSLDQGLQFLIQYYNGEERAKGNILERFSAQQFPDLHSELNLSSLELGDSALYFCASSVTSGTNEKLFFGSGTQLSVL.

The J gene is TRBJ1-5, the V gene TRBV28; D is unresolved. The germline gives CDR1 MDHEN, CDR2 SYDVKM. CDR3 size: 16 residues. V lost 3 bases and J lost 4, with 16 bases in between. The CDR3 nucleotides read TGTGCCAGCAGTTTGCCTGGGCGAGGGCCAAATCAGCCCCAGCATTTT. This gives the protein CASSLPGRGPNQPQHF.

This chain links TRBV7-9 with TRBJ2-5, with TRBD2 identical over 7 bases. This CDR3 has 19 residues. Trimming cost V 2 bases and J 7 bases; bases outside gene matches: 22. Germline loops: CDR1 SEHNR, CDR2 FQNEAQ (reference sequence). CDR3 loop: CASSLSFRDSSGVRGTQYF. The CDR3 DNA reads TGTGCCAGCAGCTTATCCTTTAGGGACTCGAGCGGGGTGAGGGGGACCCAGTACTTC. Full variable domain (missing parts from reference TRBV7-9 and TRBJ2-5): DTGVSQNPRHKITKRGQNVTFRCDPISEHNRLYWYRQTLGQGPEFLTYFQNEAQLEKSRLLSDRFSAERPKGSFSTLEIQRTEQGDSAMYLCASSLSFRDSSGVRGTQYFGPGTRLLVL.

This sequence joins TRBV7-3 and TRBJ2-1; TRBD2 might be the D (5 bases). From germline, CDR1 is SGHTA and CDR2 FQGTGA. V was pared by 5 bases and J by 4 bases, with 15 bases between. The CDR3 totals 15 residues. For the CDR3, the DNA is TGTGCCAGCAGCCAAGGCAGCGGTCTTTACAATGAGCAGTTCTTC. This sequence encodes CASSQGSGLYNEQFF.

The chain carries TRBV5-1 and TRBJ2-1; maybe TRBD2 (5 bases). The CDR3 is 17 residues long. Trimming stripped 4 bases from V and 1 base from J, with 18 bases between. Germline-derived CDR1 and CDR2 are SGHRS and YFSETQ. The CDR3 region is CASSPEGSFISYNEQFF. As DNA, the CDR3 is TGCGCCAGCAGCCCCGAGGGATCTTTCATTTCCTACAATGAGCAGTTCTTC.

The rearrangement joins TRBV5-4 to TRBJ2-5, with TRBD1 matching over 7 bases. The ends lost 4 bases at V and 5 bases at J; junction bases unmatched: 8. The CDR3 loop spans 14 amino acids. Germline CDR1 and CDR2: SGHNT and YYREEE (reference sequence). The CDR3 nucleotides read TGTGCCAGCAGCCACCCCAGGGGGAGCGAGACCCAGTACTTC. This translates into CASSHPRGSETQYF. Based on the CDR3 plus reference TRBV5-4 and TRBJ2-5, the full variable domain is ETGVTQSPTHLIKTRGQQVTLRCSSQSGHNTVSWYQQALGQGPQFIFQYYREEENGRGNFPPRFSGLQFPNYSSELNVNALELDDSALYLCASSHPRGSETQYFGPGTRLLVL.

This clone was picked up a small number of times. The rearrangement joins TRBV27 to TRBJ2-7; D is perhaps TRBD1 (5 bases). Germline V lookup: CDR1 MNHEY, CDR2 SMNVEV (reference sequence). Trimming left V 6 bases short and J 4 bases short, with 16 bases between. The CDR3 runs 14 residues. The DNA of the CDR3 is TGTGCCAGCAGGCTGACAGAGAAGGTGTACGAGCAGTACTTC. Encoded protein: CASRLTEKVYEQYF.

The chain has TRBV7-2 and TRBJ1-5; no definite D call. This CDR3 comprises 14 residues. Germline values: CDR1 SGHTA, CDR2 FQGNSA. V lost 4 bases, J lost 2 bases, and 9 bases lay in between. CDR3 residues: CASSYRGGNQPQHF. The DNA for the CDR3 is TGTGCCAGCAGCTACCGGGGAGGCAATCAGCCCCAGCATTTT.

As to this clone: Other nucleotide sequences in the sample specify the same CDR3. V gene TRBV4-2 combines with J gene TRBJ2-5, with D perhaps TRBD1 (5 bases). The CDR3 runs to 13 residues. The V gene's germline CDR1 is LGHNA and CDR2 YNFKEQ. V lost 4 bases to trimming and J lost 2 bases, with 8 bases between them. DNA for the CDR3: TGTGCCAGCAGCCCAGGGATTCAAGAGACCCAGTACTTC. Translation gives CASSPGIQETQYF.

This clone was found a few times. The rearrangement uses TRBV11-2 and TRBJ2-1, with D perhaps TRBD2 (5 bases). Per the germline V gene, CDR1 is SGHAT and CDR2 is FQNNGV. Trimming cost V 0 bases and J 9 bases, with 12 bases left between them. The CDR3 extends over 14 amino acids. The CDR3 DNA reads as TGTGCCAGCAGCTTAGATTACCTAGCCGGTGAGCAGTTCTTC. It is translated as CASSLDYLAGEQFF.

This chain joins TRBV2 and TRBJ2-5; the match to TRBD2 covers 10 bases. The J segment lost 4 bases and the V segment lost 7 bases, leaving 3 bases of the junction unmatched. The germline gives CDR1 SNHLY, CDR2 FYNNEI. The CDR3 is made up of 13 amino acids. In nucleotides, the CDR3 is TGTGCCAGCACCTGGACTAGCGGAGAGACCCAGTACTTC. Translated, it gives CASTWTSGETQYF.

The chain carries TRBV11-2 and TRBJ2-2; D is unresolved. The CDR3 is made up of 15 amino acids. V was shortened by 9 bases and J by 1 base, with 15 bases between the two germline ends. CDR1 and CDR2 from the germline V gene are SGHAT and FQNNGV. CDR3 sequence reads: CASMLIRLNTGELFF. CDR3 DNA: TGTGCCAGTATGCTGATCAGACTGAACACCGGGGAGCTGTTTTTT.

The chain combines TRBV28 with TRBJ1-2, with D uncertain. The germline V and J ends were trimmed by 2 bases and 2 bases, with 12 bases remaining between them. CDR1 is MDHEN, CDR2 SYDVKM, per germline. CDR3 length equals 15 residues. The CDR3 is CASSLSGSANYGYTF. For the CDR3, the DNA is TGTGCCAGCAGTTTAAGCGGCAGTGCAAACTATGGCTACACCTTC.

The chain couples TRBV7-2 to TRBJ2-5; TRBD2 is a possible D gene (5 bases). V gave up 6 bases and J gave up 2 bases, with 13 bases separating them. The CDR3 sequence is 14 residues long. Per the germline V gene, CDR1 is SGHTA and CDR2 is FQGNSA. CDR3 amino acids: CASSSGVKQETQYF. The DNA for the CDR3 is TGTGCCAGCAGTTCCGGGGTGAAGCAAGAGACCCAGTACTTC.